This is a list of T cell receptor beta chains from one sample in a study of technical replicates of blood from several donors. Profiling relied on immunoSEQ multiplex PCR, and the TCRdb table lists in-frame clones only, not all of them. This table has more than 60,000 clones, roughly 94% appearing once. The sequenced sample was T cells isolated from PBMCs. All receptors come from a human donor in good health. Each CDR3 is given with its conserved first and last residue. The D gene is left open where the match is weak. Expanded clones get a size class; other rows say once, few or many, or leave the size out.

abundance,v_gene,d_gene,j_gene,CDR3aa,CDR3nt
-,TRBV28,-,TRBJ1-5,CASSQQGGPQHF,TGTGCCAGCAGCCAACAAGGGGGGCCCCAGCATTTT
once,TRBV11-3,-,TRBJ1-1,CASSPTQTRSTEAFF,TGTGCCAGCAGCCCTACTCAGACAAGGTCCACTGAAGCTTTCTTT
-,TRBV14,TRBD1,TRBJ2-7,CASSQFRVSTGGAYEQYF,TGTGCCAGCAGCCAATTCAGGGTATCGACAGGGGGAGCCTACGAGCAGTACTTC
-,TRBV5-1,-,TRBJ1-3,CASSSNGRGSGNTIYF,TGCGCCAGCAGCTCCAATGGACGGGGCTCTGGAAACACCATATATTTT
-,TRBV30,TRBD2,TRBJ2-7,CAWSFTTSGGAREQYF,TGTGCCTGGAGTTTCACGACTAGCGGGGGGGCGCGCGAGCAGTACTTC
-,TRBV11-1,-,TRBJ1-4,CASSFLGGEKLFF,TGTGCCAGCAGCTTTCTCGGAGGTGAAAAACTGTTTTTT
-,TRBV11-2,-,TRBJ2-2,CASSPRVTGELFF,TGTGCCAGCAGTCCCAGGGTTACCGGGGAGCTGTTTTTT
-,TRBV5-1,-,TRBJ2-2,CASQKPIFVAIGELFF,TGCGCCAGCCAAAAGCCGATCTTCGTAGCGATCGGGGAGCTGTTTTTT
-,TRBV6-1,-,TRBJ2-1,CASTSAAGPNEQFF,TGTGCCAGCACCTCCGCCGCGGGCCCTAATGAGCAGTTCTTC
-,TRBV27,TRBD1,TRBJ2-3,CASSLQWTGWARDTQYF,TGTGCCAGCAGTTTACAGTGGACAGGATGGGCCAGAGATACGCAGTATTTT
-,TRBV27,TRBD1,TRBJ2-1,CASSTRWTGRNNEQFF,TGTGCCAGCAGTACCCGTTGGACAGGGCGAAACAATGAGCAGTTCTTC
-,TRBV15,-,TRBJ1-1,CATSRQGSFTEAFF,TGTGCCACCAGCAGACAGGGATCCTTTACTGAAGCTTTCTTT
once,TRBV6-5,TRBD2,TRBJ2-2,CASSLELAGLAGELFF,TGTGCCAGCAGTTTAGAACTAGCGGGGCTTGCCGGGGAGCTGTTTTTT
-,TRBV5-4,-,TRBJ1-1,CASSLEVTSSYTEAFF,TGTGCCAGCAGCTTGGAGGTTACTAGTAGTTACACTGAAGCTTTCTTT
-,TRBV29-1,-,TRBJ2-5,CSVERTQGETQYF,TGCAGCGTTGAACGGACGCAGGGTGAGACCCAGTACTTC
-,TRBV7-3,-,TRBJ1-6,CASARGVGSPLHF,TGTGCCAGCGCGCGGGGGGTTGGTTCACCCCTCCACTTT
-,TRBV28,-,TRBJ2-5,CASSLLEKRTQYF,TGTGCCAGCAGTTTATTAGAAAAGAGGACCCAGTACTTC
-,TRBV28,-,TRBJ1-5,CASSPTGPGKPQHF,TGTGCCAGCAGCCCGACAGGACCAGGGAAGCCCCAGCATTTT
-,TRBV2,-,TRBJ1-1,CASSGLQNTEAFF,TGTGCCAGCTCAGGACTTCAGAACACTGAAGCTTTCTTT
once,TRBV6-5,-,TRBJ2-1,CASSQQGHGYNEQFF,TGTGCCAGCAGCCAGCAGGGGCACGGATACAATGAGCAGTTCTTC
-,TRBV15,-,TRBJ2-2,CATSRDSRLVSTRVTGELFF,TGTGCCACCAGCAGAGATTCCCGACTAGTATCAACTCGGGTCACCGGGGAGCTGTTTTTT
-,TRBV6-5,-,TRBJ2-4,CASSGLNIQYF,TGTGCCAGCAGCGGGTTAAACATTCAGTACTTC
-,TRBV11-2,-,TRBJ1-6,CASSETGPNSPLHF,TGTGCCAGCAGCGAAACAGGGCCAAATTCACCCCTCCACTTT
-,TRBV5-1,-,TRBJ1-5,CASSSTVNQPQHF,TGCGCCAGCAGCTCGACAGTTAATCAGCCCCAGCATTTT
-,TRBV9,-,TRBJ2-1,CASSASTYNEQFF,TGTGCCAGCAGCGCTAGTACTTACAATGAGCAGTTCTTC
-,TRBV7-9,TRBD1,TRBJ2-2,CASSIGTVNTGELFF,TGTGCCAGCAGCATCGGGACAGTCAACACCGGGGAGCTGTTTTTT
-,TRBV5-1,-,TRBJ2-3,CASSLGQDTDTQYF,TGCGCCAGCAGCTTGGGACAAGACACAGATACGCAGTATTTT
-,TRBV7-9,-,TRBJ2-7,CASSPGYFYEQYF,TGTGCCAGCAGCCCGGGGTACTTCTACGAGCAGTACTTC
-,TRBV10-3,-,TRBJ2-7,CAISPWTAQTNTYEQYF,TGTGCCATCAGCCCTTGGACAGCGCAAACAAATACCTACGAGCAGTACTTC
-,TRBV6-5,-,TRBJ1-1,CASILQGVTEAFF,TGTGCCAGCATTTTGCAGGGTGTAACTGAAGCTTTCTTT
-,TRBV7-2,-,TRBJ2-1,CASSLDWTRNEQFF,TGTGCCAGCAGCTTGGACTGGACGAGAAATGAGCAGTTCTTC
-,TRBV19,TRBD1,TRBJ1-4,CASSIDRAGGKKLFF,TGTGCCAGTAGTATAGATAGGGCAGGGGGCAAGAAACTGTTTTTT